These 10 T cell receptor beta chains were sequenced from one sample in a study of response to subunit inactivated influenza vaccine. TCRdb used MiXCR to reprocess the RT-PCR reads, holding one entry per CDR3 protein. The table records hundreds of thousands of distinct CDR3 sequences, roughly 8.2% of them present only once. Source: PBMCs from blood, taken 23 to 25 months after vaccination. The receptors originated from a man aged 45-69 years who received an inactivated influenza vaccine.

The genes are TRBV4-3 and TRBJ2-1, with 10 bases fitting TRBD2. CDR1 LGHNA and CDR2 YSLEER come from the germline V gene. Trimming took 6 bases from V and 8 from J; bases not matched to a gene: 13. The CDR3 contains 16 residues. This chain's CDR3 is CASREEKAGGQDEQFF. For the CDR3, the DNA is TGCGCCAGCAGGGAAGAAAAAGCGGGAGGGCAGGATGAGCAGTTCTTC.

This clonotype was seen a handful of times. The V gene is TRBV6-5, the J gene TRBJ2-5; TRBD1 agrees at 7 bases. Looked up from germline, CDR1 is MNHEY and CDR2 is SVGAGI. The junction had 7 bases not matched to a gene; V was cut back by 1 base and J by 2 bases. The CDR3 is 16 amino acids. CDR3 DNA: TGTGCCAGCAGTTACTTTTGGACAGGCCTACAAGAGACCCAGTACTTC. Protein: CASSYFWTGLQETQYF.

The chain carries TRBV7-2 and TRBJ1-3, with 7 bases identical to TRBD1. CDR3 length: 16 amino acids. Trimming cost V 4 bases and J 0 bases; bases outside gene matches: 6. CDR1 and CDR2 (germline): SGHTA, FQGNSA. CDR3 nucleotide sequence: TGTGCCAGCAGCTCGGACAGGTTAAACTCTGGAAACACCATATATTTT. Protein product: CASSSDRLNSGNTIYF. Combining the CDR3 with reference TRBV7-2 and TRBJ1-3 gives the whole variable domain GAGVSQSPSNKVTEKGKDVELRCDPISGHTALYWYRQSLGQGLEFLIYFQGNSAPDKSGLPSDRFSAERTGGSVSTLTIQRTQQEDSAVYLCASSSDRLNSGNTIYFGEGSWLTVV.

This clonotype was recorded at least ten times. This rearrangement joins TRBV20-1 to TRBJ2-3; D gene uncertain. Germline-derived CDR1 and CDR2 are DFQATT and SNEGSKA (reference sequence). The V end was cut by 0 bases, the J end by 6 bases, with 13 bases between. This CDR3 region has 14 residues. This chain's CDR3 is CSARDRMLGDTQYF. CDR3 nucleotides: TGCAGTGCTAGAGATAGGATGCTCGGGGATACGCAGTATTTT.

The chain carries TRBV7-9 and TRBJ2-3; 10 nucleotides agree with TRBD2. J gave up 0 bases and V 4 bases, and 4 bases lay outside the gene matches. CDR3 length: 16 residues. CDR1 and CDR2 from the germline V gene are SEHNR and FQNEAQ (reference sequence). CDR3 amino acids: CASSWSGRASTDTQYF. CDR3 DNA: TGTGCCAGCAGCTGGAGCGGGAGGGCTAGCACAGATACGCAGTATTTT.

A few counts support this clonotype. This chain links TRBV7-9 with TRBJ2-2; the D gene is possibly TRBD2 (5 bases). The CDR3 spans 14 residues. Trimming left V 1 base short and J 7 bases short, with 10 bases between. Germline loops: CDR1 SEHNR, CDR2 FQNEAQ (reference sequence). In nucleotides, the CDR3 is TGTGCCAGCAGCTTAGAGGGAGTTGGCGGGGAGCTGTTTTTT. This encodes CASSLEGVGGELFF.

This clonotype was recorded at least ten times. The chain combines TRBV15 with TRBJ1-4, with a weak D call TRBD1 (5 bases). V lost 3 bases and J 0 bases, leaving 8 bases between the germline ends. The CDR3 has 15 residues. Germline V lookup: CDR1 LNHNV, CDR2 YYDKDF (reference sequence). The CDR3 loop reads CATSSRGSTNEKLFF. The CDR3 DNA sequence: TGTGCCACCAGCAGCCGGGGCTCAACTAATGAAAAACTGTTTTTT.

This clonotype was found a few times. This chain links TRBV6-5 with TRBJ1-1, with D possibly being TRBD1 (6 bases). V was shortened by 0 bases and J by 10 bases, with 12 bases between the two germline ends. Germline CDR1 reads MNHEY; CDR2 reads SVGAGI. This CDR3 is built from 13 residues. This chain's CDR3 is CASSYSPGAIAFF. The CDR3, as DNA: TGTGCCAGCAGTTACTCGCCAGGGGCGATAGCTTTCTTT.

DNA for the CDR3: TGTGCCAGCAGCTTAGCACCGGACAGCTCCTACGAGCAGTACTTC. Amino acid sequence: CASSLAPDSSYEQYF. The V gene is TRBV7-2, the J gene TRBJ2-7; D possibly corresponds to TRBD1 (6 bases). Deletions cut 0 bases from V and 0 bases from J, with 9 bases between. The CDR3 spans 15 residues. Germline V gives CDR1 SGHTA, CDR2 FQGNSA.

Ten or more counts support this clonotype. CDR3 amino acids: CATSRGRVRETQYF. CDR3 nucleotides: TGTGCCACCAGCCGCGGGAGGGTTCGGGAGACCCAGTACTTC. This chain joins TRBV15 and TRBJ2-5, with 9 positions matching TRBD2. The germline gives CDR1 LNHNV, CDR2 YYDKDF (reference sequence). This CDR3 has 14 residues. The V gene end was trimmed by 5 bases and the J gene end by 5 bases; junction bases not matched to a gene: 6.